The present T cell receptor (beta chain) was sequenced within a study of blood T cell repertoires in COVID-19 (dated by TCRdb to 2020 to 2022). A note on the overall study: Samples covering the acute and convalescent phases of COVID-19 were provided by collaborators in the United States, Italy and Spain. The prospective study material was composed of cDNA or gDNA derived from T cells, B-cell-depleted T cells, or PBMCs. The dataset comprised deeply sampled blood TCRbeta repertoires from subjects exposed to, actively infected with, or recovered from COVID-19. A freely available public database, intended as a resource for researchers studying the immune response to SARS-CoV-2, is where the repertoires were released. The samples were drawn from the first 160 participants of the ongoing ImmuneRACE study and from 950 to 1,500 subjects provided by 6 global collaborators. The sample metadata nearly always contained a de-identified subject ID, COVID-19 status, age in years and sex. Where available, HLA class I and class II types were obtained from metadata supplied by the sample provider rather than from assay-based typing.

Broader findings and caveats from the paper: Clinical and demographic metadata were provided uncurated, with the amount varying by source and participant.

TCRbeta CDR3 regions were amplified from genomic DNA by means of the immunoSEQ Assay, a bias-controlled multiplex PCR. On the study's bioinformatics: Nucleated cell counts per sample were estimated from amplification of reference gene primers within the assay. To quantify the absolute abundance of each unique TCRbeta CDR3 rearrangement, sequence reads were collapsed and filtered. For each sample, productive Simpson clonality was calculated as the square root of Simpson's diversity index over productive rearrangements. Entries here come from immuneACCESS through TCRdb and include only in-frame sequences with V and J called. Some clones fail to appear in such tables; in the studies checked, an unresolved V gene covers under half of the shortfall, and the cause of the remainder is unknown. V, J and clone size derive from that table, while D and trimming were established from the DNA sequence. Recorded for this sample are some 150,000 clones; roughly 80% of them occurred a single time. Roughly 8.8% of the sample is taken by the ten largest.

According to the germline V gene (reference sequence), CDR1 reads LNHDA and CDR2 reads SQIVND. The trim is 7 bases for V and 5 bases for J, with a gap of 17 bases between the germline ends. The CDR3 covers 14 residues, taking in both the cysteine and the phenylalanine. Here the CDR3 DNA is all that survives: 42 bases in frame from base 1. Collaborating institutions collected whole blood in K2EDTA tubes following their own protocols. Collaborator samples were shipped for TCRbeta analysis as frozen whole blood, isolated PBMCs, or DNA extracted from either sample type. Details on this clone: It has no known antigen specificity. No much larger clone is present one base from it, and per-base qualities are unavailable.

This chain joins TRBV19 to TRBJ1-1; D gene: possibly TRBD1, on 6 matching bases. The clonotype originates from a human donor with acute or convalescent COVID-19. The donor label of this sample is uncertain. Sequencing was carried out using peripheral blood. The CDR3 corresponds to CASKVSRGKTEAFF. The DNA reads as follows: TGTGCCAGTAAGGTGAGTAGGGGGAAGACTGAAGCTTTCTTT.